The clone carrying this T cell receptor (beta chain) was detected only a few times. The data stem from a study of T cells after yellow fever vaccination. TCRdb redid the calling of the 5' RACE reads with MiXCR, one entry per CDR3 protein. The sample consists of just under 600,000 distinct CDR3 sequences, around an eighth of them appearing once. The V end lost 9 bases, the J end lost 5 bases, and 17 bases lay between the germline ends. The germline V gene encodes CDR1 SGHAT and CDR2 FQNNGV. This CDR3 region has 14 residues. Sample: PBMCs, taken on the day of the yellow fever booster vaccination. This rearrangement joins TRBV11-2 to TRBJ2-1, with unresolved D. This TCR derives from a man aged 30 to 39 who received the YFV17D yellow fever vaccine. The chain's CDR3 is CASLPVAPDNEQFF. The DNA for the CDR3 is TGTGCCAGTCTGCCCGTGGCTCCTGACAATGAGCAGTTCTTC.